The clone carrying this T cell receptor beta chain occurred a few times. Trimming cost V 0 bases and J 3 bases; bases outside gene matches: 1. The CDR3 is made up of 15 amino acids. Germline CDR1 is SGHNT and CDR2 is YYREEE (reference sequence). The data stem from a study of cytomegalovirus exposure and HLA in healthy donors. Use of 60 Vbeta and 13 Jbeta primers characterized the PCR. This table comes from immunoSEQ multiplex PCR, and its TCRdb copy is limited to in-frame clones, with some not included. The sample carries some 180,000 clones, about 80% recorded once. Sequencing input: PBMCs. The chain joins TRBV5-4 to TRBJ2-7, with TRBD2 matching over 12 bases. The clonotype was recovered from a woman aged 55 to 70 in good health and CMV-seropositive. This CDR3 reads CASSLGLAGDYEQYF. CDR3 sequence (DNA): TGTGCCAGCAGCTTGGGACTAGCGGGAGACTACGAGCAGTACTTC.